The 32 T cell receptor beta chains in this list originate from one sample, sequenced in a study of OX40 agonist ivuxolimab in advanced cancers. Sequencing was performed with immunoSEQ multiplex PCR; in TCRdb, only in-frame clones are kept and a portion is missing. The sample yields roughly 63,000 clones, around four fifths seen once. Material: CD4+ or CD8+ T cells sorted from blood, obtained in a trial of the OX40 agonist ivuxolimab. These receptors were collected from an adult with an advanced solid tumor such as melanoma, head and neck, liver or kidney cancer.

The genes are TRBV5-6 and TRBJ2-7, with 7 bases lining up with TRBD1. V shed 4 bases and J 5 bases; nucleotides not matched to a gene: 6. Germline CDR1 SGHDT, CDR2 YYEEEE. The length of the CDR3 is 13 residues. CDR3: CASSPTGSDEQYF. The CDR3 region has the DNA TGTGCCAGCAGCCCGACAGGGTCGGACGAGCAGTACTTC.

The chain is built from TRBV19 and TRBJ1-1, with a possible D match to TRBD1 (5 bases). CDR3 size: 13 residues. Germline CDR1 reads LNHDA; CDR2 reads SQIVND (reference sequence). The V end was cut by 10 bases, the J end by 1 base, with 13 bases between. DNA of the CDR3: TGTGCCACCGTTGGGACGGGGAACACTGAAGCTTTCTTT. Translation gives CATVGTGNTEAFF. The entire variable domain, with the rest obtained from reference TRBV19 and TRBJ1-1, is as follows: DGGITQSPKYLFRKEGQNVTLSCEQNLNHDAMYWYRQDPGQGLRLIYYSQIVNDFQKGDIAEGYSVSREKKESFPLTVTSAQKNPTAFYLCATVGTGNTEAFFGQGTRLTVV.

This chain links TRBV4-3 with TRBJ2-7, with 8 bases identical to TRBD1. The CDR3 has 15 residues. The V gene end was trimmed by 1 base and the J gene end by 2 bases; junction bases not matched to a gene: 4. Germline CDR1 reads LGHNA; CDR2 reads YSLEER. CDR3 DNA: TGCGCCAGCAGCCAAGTCGGACAGGGCCCCTACGAGCAGTACTTC. Translation gives CASSQVGQGPYEQYF.

CDR3: CATGKGALEETQYF. CDR3 nucleotide sequence: TGTGCCACCGGGAAGGGGGCTCTAGAAGAGACCCAGTACTTC. The rearrangement links TRBV2 to TRBJ2-5; 7 positions agree with TRBD1. Germline CDR1 reads SNHLY; CDR2 reads FYNNEI. V shed 10 bases, J shed 3 bases, and the junction held 11 bases outside the gene matches. The CDR3 loop spans 14 amino acids.

The chain employs TRBV27 and TRBJ1-4, with 7 bases fitting TRBD1. The CDR3 sequence is 13 residues long. V dropped 6 bases and J dropped 7; count of bases not matched to a gene: 5. Germline V gene sequence: CDR1 MNHEY, CDR2 SMNVEV (reference sequence). CDR3 loop: CASRTGAGEKLFF. The CDR3 coding sequence is TGTGCCAGCAGAACAGGGGCCGGTGAAAAACTGTTTTTT.

The J gene is TRBJ2-7, the V gene TRBV27; no clear D gene. The CDR3 extends over 15 amino acids. CDR1 and CDR2 (germline): MNHEY, SMNVEV (reference sequence). Trimming removed 7 bases at V and 4 bases at J, with 20 bases between. CDR3 DNA sequence: TGTGCCAGCAAAGGCGTCGACGAAAACATTTACGAGCAGTACTTC. This codes for CASKGVDENIYEQYF.

The chain uses TRBV20-1 and TRBJ1-2; unclear D gene. The CDR3 is 11 residues long. The germline CDR1 and CDR2 sequences are DFQATT and SNEGSKA (reference sequence). V was shortened by 6 bases and J by 1 base, with 6 bases between the two germline ends. The CDR3 loop reads CSATDNYGYTF. As DNA, the CDR3 is TGCAGTGCAACGGATAACTATGGCTACACCTTC.

This rearrangement joins TRBV19 to TRBJ1-2; 9 nucleotides agree with TRBD1. Germline lookup yields CDR1 LNHDA and CDR2 SQIVND (reference sequence). The CDR3 runs 16 residues. The ends lost 7 bases at V and 0 bases at J; junction bases unmatched: 9. The CDR3 bases are TGTGCCAGTACGGGGACAGGGCCCACTTCTAACTATGGCTACACCTTC. It encodes CASTGTGPTSNYGYTF.

This rearrangement joins TRBV19 to TRBJ1-2, with D maybe TRBD1 (5 bases). This CDR3 contains 16 residues. The germline CDR1 and CDR2 sequences are LNHDA and SQIVND (reference sequence). Between the trimmed V and J ends, which lost 11 bases and 4 bases, there was a span of 26 bases. CDR3 in amino acids: CAVARPWDPTPYGYTF. DNA of the CDR3: TGTGCCGTGGCCAGGCCCTGGGACCCCACACCCTATGGCTACACCTTC.

This clone is a singleton in its sample. This chain uses TRBV30 with TRBJ1-2, with D unclear. The CDR3 contains 12 residues. CDR1 GTSNPN and CDR2 SVGIG come from the germline V gene (reference sequence). Trimming took 3 bases from V and 4 from J, leaving 9 bases between them. The CDR3: CAWRVFGYGYTF. The DNA for the CDR3 is TGTGCCTGGAGGGTTTTCGGCTATGGCTACACCTTC. The variable domain in full, with the rest retrieved from reference TRBV30 and TRBJ1-2, is SQTIHQWPATLVQPVGSPLSLECTVEGTSNPNLYWYRQAAGRGLQLLFYSVGIGQISSEVPQNLSASRPQDRQFILSSKKLLLSDSGFYLCAWRVFGYGYTFGSGTRLTVV.

The V gene is TRBV30, the J gene TRBJ1-2; TRBD1 is a possible D gene (6 bases). Trimming stripped 5 bases from V and 3 bases from J, with 7 bases between. The germline gives CDR1 GTSNPN, CDR2 SVGIG (reference sequence). This CDR3 has 11 amino acids. The CDR3 bases are TGTGCCTGGGGACAGTACTATGGCTACACCTTC. It is translated as CAWGQYYGYTF.

V is TRBV6-6 and J is TRBJ1-5; D is unclear. Trimming removed 5 bases at V and 1 base at J, with 9 bases between. There are 14 residues in the CDR3. Germline CDR1 and CDR2: MNHNY and SVGAGI (reference sequence). Here the CDR3 DNA reads TGTGCCAGCAGTCTGGACGGAAGCAATCAGCCCCAGCATTTT. This sequence encodes CASSLDGSNQPQHF.

As DNA, the CDR3 is TGCGCCAGCAGCTTGGATTCCCCAGGTGCCTACGAGCAGTACTTC. Its protein product is CASSLDSPGAYEQYF. V and J are TRBV5-1 and TRBJ2-5; D ambiguous. The closer fit of TRBJ2-7 to the DNA end suggests the J call may be wrong. The CDR3 loop spans 15 amino acids. Looked up from germline, CDR1 is SGHRS and CDR2 is YFSETQ.

The V and J genes are TRBV5-4 and TRBJ1-4; 7 nucleotides match TRBD1. The V segment lost 2 bases and the J segment 3 bases; nucleotides outside the gene matches: 10. CDR1 is SGHNT and CDR2 is YYREEE in the germline V gene (reference sequence). The CDR3 is 17 residues long. CDR3 in DNA: TGTGCCAGCAGCTTAGGGGCAGGGGGAAGGGCTAATGAAAAACTGTTTTTT. Translation gives CASSLGAGGRANEKLFF.

The J gene is TRBJ2-3, the V gene TRBV5-1, with D perhaps being TRBD1 or TRBD2 (5 bases each). The ends were cut back, 3 bases at V and 0 bases at J, with 8 bases in the middle. Germline CDR1 SGHRS, CDR2 YFSETQ. This CDR3 has 14 residues. The CDR3 DNA reads as TGCGCCAGCAGCTGGGACGACAGCACAGATACGCAGTATTTT. It codes for CASSWDDSTDTQYF.

The V gene is TRBV19, the J gene TRBJ1-3; D gene unclear. Between the trimmed V and J ends, which lost 9 bases and 2 bases, there was a span of 14 bases. This CDR3 spans 14 amino acids. Germline V gene sequence: CDR1 LNHDA, CDR2 SQIVND (reference sequence). CDR3 DNA: TGTGCCAGCAGAAACCAGCCAGCTGGAAACACCATATATTTT. It yields the protein CASRNQPAGNTIYF.

This clone came up a few times. This chain joins TRBV4-1 and TRBJ2-3; 11 positions agree with TRBD1. Germline loops: CDR1 MGHRA, CDR2 YSYEKL. This CDR3 has 18 residues. J was trimmed by 2 bases and V by 3 bases; bases with no gene match: 10. The chain's CDR3 is CASSHAFLGQGATDTQYF. The CDR3 DNA sequence: TGCGCCAGCAGCCACGCGTTCCTAGGACAGGGGGCCACAGATACGCAGTATTTT.

V is TRBV7-3 and J is TRBJ2-3, with D perhaps matching TRBD2 (5 bases). Germline V gene sequence: CDR1 SGHTA, CDR2 FQGTGA. The CDR3 spans 14 residues. The germline V and J ends were trimmed by 5 bases and 0 bases, with 9 bases remaining between them. CDR3 nucleotides: TGTGCCAGCAGCGTGCTAGCTAGCACAGATACGCAGTATTTT. Translated, it gives CASSVLASTDTQYF.

A single count supports this clone. The chain combines TRBV5-1 with TRBJ2-7, with 8 bases fitting TRBD1. Germline CDR1 is SGHRS and CDR2 is YFSETQ. The CDR3 loop spans 16 amino acids. The V and J ends lost 1 base and 4 bases, in that order; junction bases with no gene match: 10. CDR3 sequence: CASSLSATGGTYEQYF. The CDR3 nucleotides read TGCGCCAGCAGCTTGAGTGCCACAGGGGGAACTTACGAGCAGTACTTC.

The chain couples TRBV6-4 to TRBJ1-5, with a tentative D call TRBD1 (6 bases). Between the trimmed V and J ends, which lost 0 bases and 3 bases, there was a span of 12 bases. CDR3 length: 16 residues. Germline assignment: CDR1 MRHNA and CDR2 SNTAGT. CDR3 sequence reads: CASSDSYPGANQPQHF. The DNA for the CDR3 is TGTGCCAGCAGTGACTCTTATCCAGGGGCCAATCAGCCCCAGCATTTT.

The rearrangement links TRBV5-1 to TRBJ1-4; TRBD1 might be the D (5 bases). The CDR3 totals 14 residues. V shed 2 bases and J shed 12 bases, with 17 bases lying between them. Germline CDR1 and CDR2: SGHRS and YFSETQ. CDR3: CASSFDRTERELFF. The DNA of the CDR3 is TGCGCCAGCAGCTTCGACAGAACCGAAAGGGAACTGTTTTTT. Drawing the rest from reference TRBV5-1 and TRBJ1-4, the complete variable domain is KAGVTQTPRYLIKTRGQQVTLSCSPISGHRSVSWYQQTPGQGLQFLFEYFSETQRNKGNFPGRFSGRQFSNSRSEMNVSTLELGDSALYLCASSFDRTERELFFGSGTQLSVL.

The chain joins TRBV5-8 to TRBJ2-7; D remains unclear. This CDR3 is built from 14 residues. The germline V gene has CDR1 SGHTS and CDR2 YDEGEE. Trimming left V 1 base short and J 2 bases short, with 10 bases between. The CDR3 DNA reads as TGTGCCAGCAGCTTGCCCCTGGGCGCCTACGAGCAGTACTTC. It codes for CASSLPLGAYEQYF.

This clone was seen once. Mismatch with germline at one junction end may stem from a read error. V is TRBV7-7 and J is TRBJ1-4; D not resolved. The CDR3 runs 15 residues. CDR1 is SSHAT and CDR2 is FNYEAQ in the germline V gene (reference sequence). The CDR3 coding sequence is TGTGCTAGCAGCTTAGGTCCGATCAAGAATGAAAAACTGTTTTTT. This encodes CASSLGPIKNEKLFF. The complete variable domain, with remaining parts taken from reference TRBV7-7 and TRBJ1-4, reads GAGVSQSPRYKVTKRGQDVTLRCDPISSHATLYWYQQALGQGPEFLTYFNYEAQPDKSGLPSDRFSAERPEGSISTLTIQRTEQRDSAMYRCASSLGPIKNEKLFFGSGTQLSVL.

Note on this clone: The sample has other DNA sequences that encode this CDR3 too. The V call is TRBV5-4, the J call TRBJ2-7, with 14 bases identical to TRBD2. From germline, CDR1 is SGHNT and CDR2 YYREEE (reference sequence). V shed 4 bases and J 0 bases; nucleotides not matched to a gene: 9. The CDR3 length is 18 residues. Here the CDR3 reads CASSPGLAGGWSSYEQYF. The CDR3 DNA reads as TGTGCCAGCAGCCCTGGACTAGCGGGGGGCTGGAGCTCCTACGAGCAGTACTTC.

V is TRBV5-4 and J is TRBJ2-2; D unresolved. The CDR3 extends over 13 amino acids. Trimming took 0 bases from V and 5 from J, leaving 5 bases between them. CDR1 SGHNT and CDR2 YYREEE come from the germline V gene (reference sequence). The chain's CDR3 is CASSLDRTGELFF. The CDR3 bases are TGTGCCAGCAGCTTGGACCGGACCGGGGAGCTGTTTTTT.

V usage is TRBV28 and J usage is TRBJ1-5; 8 nucleotides align to TRBD1. CDR3 size: 16 residues. V lost 3 bases to trimming and J lost 7 bases; unmatched junction nucleotides: 11. CDR1 and CDR2 from the germline V gene are MDHEN and SYDVKM. Here the CDR3 reads CASSLADRGGWQPQHF. The CDR3 DNA reads as TGTGCCAGCAGTTTGGCTGACAGGGGAGGTTGGCAGCCCCAGCATTTT.

The chain links TRBV6-1 to TRBJ1-6, with D maybe TRBD1 (5 bases). Germline V CDR1 and CDR2: MNHNS, SASEGT. Trimming removed 4 bases at V and 9 bases at J, with 22 bases between. The CDR3 has 17 amino acids. DNA of the CDR3: TGTGCCAGCAGTGGCGGGCTCGGGACCGAGATTCTTTCACCCCTCCACTTT. Its protein is CASSGGLGTEILSPLHF.

This clone showed up just a few times. The chain carries TRBV30 and TRBJ2-5, with D unclear. V lost 2 bases and J 2 bases, leaving 9 bases between the germline ends. The germline V gene has CDR1 GTSNPN and CDR2 SVGIG (reference sequence). The CDR3 sequence is 13 residues long. The CDR3 bases are TGTGCCTGGAGTCGGAGCCCGCAAGAGACCCAGTACTTC. Translation gives CAWSRSPQETQYF.

In this sample, this clone turned up a few times. This chain uses TRBV7-2 with TRBJ1-2; tentative D call: TRBD1 (5 bases). Trimming removed 5 bases from V and 3 bases from J, with 16 bases in between. CDR1 and CDR2 (germline): SGHTA, FQGNSA. This CDR3 region has 15 residues. CDR3 bases: TGTGCCAGCAGCCCCGGGGGAATCCGGGACTATGGCTACACCTTC. Translating gives CASSPGGIRDYGYTF. The full variable domain, with the rest looked up from reference TRBV7-2 and TRBJ1-2, is GAGVSQSPSNKVTEKGKDVELRCDPISGHTALYWYRQSLGQGLEFLIYFQGNSAPDKSGLPSDRFSAERTGGSVSTLTIQRTQQEDSAVYLCASSPGGIRDYGYTFGSGTRLTVV.

This clone was seen a handful of times. The chain links TRBV30 to TRBJ1-5; D gene unclear. The germline V gene encodes CDR1 GTSNPN and CDR2 SVGIG (reference sequence). The CDR3 consists of 14 residues. V lost 0 bases to trimming and J lost 6 bases, with 12 bases between them. For the CDR3, the DNA is TGTGCCTGGAGTGTAACGGCCCGTGGTCAGCCCCAGCATTTT. Protein product: CAWSVTARGQPQHF. Full variable domain (remainder filled in from reference TRBV30 and TRBJ1-5): SQTIHQWPATLVQPVGSPLSLECTVEGTSNPNLYWYRQAAGRGLQLLFYSVGIGQISSEVPQNLSASRPQDRQFILSSKKLLLSDSGFYLCAWSVTARGQPQHFGDGTRLSIL.

This chain joins TRBV11-3 and TRBJ2-5; D might be TRBD1 (5 bases). Germline V gene lookup returns CDR1 SGHNT and CDR2 YENEEA. The CDR3 has 15 residues. Deletions cut 7 bases from V and 3 bases from J, with 18 bases between. CDR3 in amino acids: CASNEAAGFEETQYF. The CDR3 DNA is TGTGCCAGCAACGAGGCCGCAGGGTTCGAAGAGACCCAGTACTTC.

The chain recombines TRBV28 with TRBJ2-5; D unresolved. V lost 5 bases, J lost 0 bases, and 7 bases lay in between. This CDR3 comprises 13 residues. In germline, CDR1 is MDHEN, CDR2 SYDVKM. The CDR3 loop is CASSLQYQETQYF. CDR3 nucleotides: TGTGCCAGCAGTCTACAGTACCAAGAGACCCAGTACTTC.